These 4 T cell receptor beta chains came from one sample sequenced in a study of blood T cell repertoires in COVID-19. Measured with immunoSEQ multiplex PCR; TCRdb has only the in-frame clones, and not every one. This sample has about 350,000 clones, with around nine tenths found just once. The sample comprised PBMCs or T cells enriched from blood (not recorded which). These receptors came from a woman aged 30 to 39 who had been exposed to COVID-19.

The chain has TRBV3-1 (or the pseudogene TRBV3-2) and TRBJ1-1; the D is unclear. CDR1 is LGHDT and CDR2 is YNNKEL in the germline V gene (reference sequence). This CDR3 is built from 17 residues. V was clipped by 4 bases and J by 0 bases, with 18 bases between them. For the CDR3, the DNA is TGTGCCAGCAGCCCCCCCGGAGCCTTTGGCATGAACACTGAAGCTTTCTTT. Translated, it gives CASSPPGAFGMNTEAFF.

The chain has TRBV7-6 and TRBJ2-1, with 7 nucleotides matching TRBD2. Trimming at V came to 4 bases and at J to 7 bases, leaving 13 bases not matched to a gene. CDR1 SGHVS and CDR2 FNYEAQ come from the germline V gene. The CDR3 consists of 16 residues. CDR3 loop: CASSSPAGRRFNEQFF. The CDR3, as DNA: TGTGCCAGCAGCTCACCAGCGGGAAGGCGGTTTAATGAGCAGTTCTTC.

This rearrangement joins TRBV28 to TRBJ2-7; perhaps TRBD1 as D (6 bases). The CDR3 length is 13 residues. Germline CDR1 MDHEN, CDR2 SYDVKM. Trimming left V 5 bases short and J 5 bases short, with 13 bases between. CDR3 amino acids: CASSTTGMHEQYF. The DNA for the CDR3 is TGTGCCAGCAGTACCACAGGGATGCACGAGCAGTACTTC.

J is TRBJ1-1 and V is TRBV19; D is undetermined. This CDR3 is built from 13 residues. The V end was cut by 8 bases, the J end by 4 bases, with 14 bases between. CDR1 is LNHDA and CDR2 is SQIVND in the germline V gene (reference sequence). CDR3 nucleotide sequence: TGTGCCAGTTCCTCCTCGACAAGCACTGAAGCTTTCTTT. Encoded protein: CASSSSTSTEAFF.